This T cell receptor (beta chain) was identified during a study of blood T cell repertoires in COVID-19. Overall study: The study drew acute and convalescent COVID-19 samples from the United States, Italy and Spain.

Cohorts were based on clinical histories the participants reported. For recovered donors of Cohort 3, there were two negative PCRs, clearance, or symptom resolution. V trimming: 5 bases; J trimming: 2 bases; junction bases outside the gene matches: 2. The V gene's germline CDR1 is GTSNPN and CDR2 SVGIG (reference sequence). CDR3 length equals 14 residues. Only in-frame clones appear in the TCRdb table, and some are missing; sequencing was by immunoSEQ multiplex PCR. The table includes over 110,000 clones, over 80% detected once. The sample comprised PBMCs or T cells enriched from blood (not recorded which). The chain employs TRBV30 and TRBJ1-5, with 11 positions matching TRBD1. The TCR sequence derives from a man between 60 and 75 years old who had recovered from COVID-19. CDR3 in amino acids: CAWGGQGGNQPQHF. CDR3 nucleotide sequence: TGTGCCTGGGGGGGACAGGGGGGCAATCAGCCCCAGCATTTT.